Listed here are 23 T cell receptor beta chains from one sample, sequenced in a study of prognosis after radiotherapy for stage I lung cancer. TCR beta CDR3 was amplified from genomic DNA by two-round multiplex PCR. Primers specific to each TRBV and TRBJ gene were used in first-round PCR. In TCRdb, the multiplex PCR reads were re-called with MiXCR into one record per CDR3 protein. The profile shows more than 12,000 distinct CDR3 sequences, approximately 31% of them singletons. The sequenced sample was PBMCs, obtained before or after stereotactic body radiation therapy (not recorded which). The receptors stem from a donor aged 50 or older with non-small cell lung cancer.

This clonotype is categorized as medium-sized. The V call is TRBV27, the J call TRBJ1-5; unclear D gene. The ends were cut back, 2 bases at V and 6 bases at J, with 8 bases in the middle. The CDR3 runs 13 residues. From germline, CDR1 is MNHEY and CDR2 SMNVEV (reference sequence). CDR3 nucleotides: TGTGCCAGCAGTTTAACTCGAAGTCAGCCCCAGCATTTT. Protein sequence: CASSLTRSQPQHF.

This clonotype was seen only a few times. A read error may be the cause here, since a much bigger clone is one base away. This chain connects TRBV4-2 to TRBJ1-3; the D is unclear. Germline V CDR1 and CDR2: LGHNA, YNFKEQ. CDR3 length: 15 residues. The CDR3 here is CVSSQDLQTGNTIYF. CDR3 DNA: TGTGTCAGCAGCCAAGATCTCCAGACTGGAAACACCATATATTTT.

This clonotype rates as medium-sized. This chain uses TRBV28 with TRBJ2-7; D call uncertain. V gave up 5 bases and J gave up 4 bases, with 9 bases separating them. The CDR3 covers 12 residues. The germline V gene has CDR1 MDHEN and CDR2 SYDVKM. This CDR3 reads CASSPQYYEQYF. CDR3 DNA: TGTGCCAGCAGTCCTCAGTATTACGAGCAGTACTTC.

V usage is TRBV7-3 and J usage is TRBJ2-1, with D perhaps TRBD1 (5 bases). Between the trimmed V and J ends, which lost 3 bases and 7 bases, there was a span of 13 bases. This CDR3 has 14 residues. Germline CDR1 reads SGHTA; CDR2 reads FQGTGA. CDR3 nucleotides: TGTGCCAGCAGCTTGGACCAAAACAGGAATGAGCAGTTCTTC. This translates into CASSLDQNRNEQFF.

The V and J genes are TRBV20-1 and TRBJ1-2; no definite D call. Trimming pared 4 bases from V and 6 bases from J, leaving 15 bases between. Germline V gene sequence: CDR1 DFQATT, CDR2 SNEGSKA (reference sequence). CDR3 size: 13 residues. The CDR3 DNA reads TGCAGTGCTATATTACCCGGGATCCATGGCTACACCTTC. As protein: CSAILPGIHGYTF.

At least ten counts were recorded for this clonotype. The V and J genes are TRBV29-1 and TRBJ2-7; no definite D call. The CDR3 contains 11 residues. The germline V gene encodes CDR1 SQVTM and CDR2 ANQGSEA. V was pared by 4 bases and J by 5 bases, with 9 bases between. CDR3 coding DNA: TGCAGCGTTGGGGGTACGGACGAGCAGTACTTC. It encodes CSVGGTDEQYF.

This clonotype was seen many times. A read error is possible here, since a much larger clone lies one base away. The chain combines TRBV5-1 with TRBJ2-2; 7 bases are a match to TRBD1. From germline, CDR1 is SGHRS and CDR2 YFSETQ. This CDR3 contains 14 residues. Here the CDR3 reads CAGSSTGLAGELFF. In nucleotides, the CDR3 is TGCGCCGGCAGCTCGACAGGGCTCGCCGGGGAGCTGTTTTTT.

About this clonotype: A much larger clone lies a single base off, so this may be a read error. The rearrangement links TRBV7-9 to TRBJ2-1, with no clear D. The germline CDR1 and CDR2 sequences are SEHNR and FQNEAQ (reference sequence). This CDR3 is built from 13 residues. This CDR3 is CAGSLGQYNEQFF. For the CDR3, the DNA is TGTGCCGGCAGCTTAGGGCAGTACAATGAGCAGTTCTTC.

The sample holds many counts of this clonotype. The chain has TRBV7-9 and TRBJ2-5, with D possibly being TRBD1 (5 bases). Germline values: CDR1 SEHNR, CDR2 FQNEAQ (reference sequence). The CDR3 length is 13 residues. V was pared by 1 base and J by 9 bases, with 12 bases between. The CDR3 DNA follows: TGTGCCAGCAGCTTAGAGCAGGGATTCTCCCAGTACTTC. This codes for CASSLEQGFSQYF.

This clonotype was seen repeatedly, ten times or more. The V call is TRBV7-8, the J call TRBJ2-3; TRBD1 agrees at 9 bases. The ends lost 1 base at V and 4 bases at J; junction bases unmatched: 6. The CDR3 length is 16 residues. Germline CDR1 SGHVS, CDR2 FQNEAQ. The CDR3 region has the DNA TGTGCCAGCAGCTTAGGGGGGACAGGGTTCGCAGATACGCAGTATTTT. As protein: CASSLGGTGFADTQYF.

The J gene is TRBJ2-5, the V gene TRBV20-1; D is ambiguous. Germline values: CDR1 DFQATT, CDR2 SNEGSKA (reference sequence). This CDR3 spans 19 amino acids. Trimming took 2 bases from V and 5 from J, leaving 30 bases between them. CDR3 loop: CSARPRTRALRSPWETQYF. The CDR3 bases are TGCAGTGCTAGACCGCGGACCCGGGCCCTACGATCCCCGTGGGAGACCCAGTACTTC.

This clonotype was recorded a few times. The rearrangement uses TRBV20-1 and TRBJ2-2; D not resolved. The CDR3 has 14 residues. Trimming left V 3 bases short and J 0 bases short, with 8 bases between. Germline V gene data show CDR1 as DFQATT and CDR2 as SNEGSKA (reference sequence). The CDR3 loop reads CSARDRANTGELFF. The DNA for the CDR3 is TGCAGTGCTAGGGACCGGGCGAACACCGGGGAGCTGTTTTTT.

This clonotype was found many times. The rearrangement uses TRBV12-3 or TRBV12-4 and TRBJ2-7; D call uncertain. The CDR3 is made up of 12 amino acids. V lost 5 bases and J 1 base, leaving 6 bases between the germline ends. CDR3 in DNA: TGTGCCAGCAGTAGAGTTTCCTACGAGCAGTACTTC. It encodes CASSRVSYEQYF.

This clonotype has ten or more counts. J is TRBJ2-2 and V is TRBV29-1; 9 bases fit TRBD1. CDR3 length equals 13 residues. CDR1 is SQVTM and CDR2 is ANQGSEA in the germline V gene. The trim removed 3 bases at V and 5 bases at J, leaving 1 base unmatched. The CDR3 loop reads CSVEDRGTGELFF. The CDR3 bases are TGCAGCGTTGAGGACAGGGGTACCGGGGAGCTGTTTTTT.

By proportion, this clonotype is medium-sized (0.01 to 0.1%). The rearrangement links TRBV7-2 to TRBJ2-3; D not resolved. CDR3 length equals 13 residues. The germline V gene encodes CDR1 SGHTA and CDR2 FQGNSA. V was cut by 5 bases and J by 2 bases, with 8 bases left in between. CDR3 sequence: CASSLGSTDTQYF. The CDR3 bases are TGTGCCAGCAGCCTGGGATCCACAGATACGCAGTATTTT.

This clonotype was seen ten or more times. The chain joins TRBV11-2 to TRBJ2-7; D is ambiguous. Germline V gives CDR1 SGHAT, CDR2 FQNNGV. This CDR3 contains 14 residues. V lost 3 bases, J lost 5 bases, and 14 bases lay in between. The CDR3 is CASSLASRADEQYF. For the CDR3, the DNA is TGTGCCAGCAGCTTGGCAAGCCGTGCCGACGAGCAGTACTTC.

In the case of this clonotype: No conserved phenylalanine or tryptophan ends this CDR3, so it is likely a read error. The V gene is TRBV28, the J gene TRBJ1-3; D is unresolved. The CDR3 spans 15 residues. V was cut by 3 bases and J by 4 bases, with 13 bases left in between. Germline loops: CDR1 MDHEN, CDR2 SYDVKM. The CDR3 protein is CASSLVLRGGNTIYL. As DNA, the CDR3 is TGTGCCAGCAGTTTGGTCCTACGTGGGGGAAACACCATATATCTT.

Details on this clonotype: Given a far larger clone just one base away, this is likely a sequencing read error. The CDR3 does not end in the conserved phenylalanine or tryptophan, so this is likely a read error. The CDR3 spells CASSTGEGSSYEQYL. CDR3 in DNA: TGTGCCAGCAGTACAGGGGAAGGTAGCTCCTACGAGCAGTACTTA. V usage is TRBV6-4 and J usage is TRBJ2-7, with 7 bases identical to TRBD1. Germline V gene data show CDR1 as MRHNA and CDR2 as SNTAGT. This CDR3 contains 15 residues. J lost 0 bases, V lost 5 bases, and 7 bases had no gene match.

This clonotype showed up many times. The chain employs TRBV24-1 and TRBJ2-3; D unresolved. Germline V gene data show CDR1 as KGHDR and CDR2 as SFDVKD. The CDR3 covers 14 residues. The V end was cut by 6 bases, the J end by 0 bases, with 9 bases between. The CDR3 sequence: CATSLSGSTDTQYF. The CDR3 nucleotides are TGTGCCACCAGTTTATCCGGGAGCACAGATACGCAGTATTTT.

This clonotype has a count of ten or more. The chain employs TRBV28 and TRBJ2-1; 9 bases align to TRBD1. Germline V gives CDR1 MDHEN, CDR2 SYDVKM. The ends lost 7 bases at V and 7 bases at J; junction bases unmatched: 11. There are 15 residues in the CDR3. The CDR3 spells CASTPGTGPGNEQFF. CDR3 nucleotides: TGTGCCAGCACTCCCGGGACAGGGCCTGGGAATGAGCAGTTCTTC.

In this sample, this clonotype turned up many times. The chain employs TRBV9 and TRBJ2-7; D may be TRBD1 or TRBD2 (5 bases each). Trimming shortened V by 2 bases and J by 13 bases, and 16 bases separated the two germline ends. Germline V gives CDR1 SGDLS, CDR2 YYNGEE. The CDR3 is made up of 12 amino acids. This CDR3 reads CASSVYRDRLYF. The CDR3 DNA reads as TGTGCCAGCAGCGTGTACCGGGACCGGCTTTACTTC.

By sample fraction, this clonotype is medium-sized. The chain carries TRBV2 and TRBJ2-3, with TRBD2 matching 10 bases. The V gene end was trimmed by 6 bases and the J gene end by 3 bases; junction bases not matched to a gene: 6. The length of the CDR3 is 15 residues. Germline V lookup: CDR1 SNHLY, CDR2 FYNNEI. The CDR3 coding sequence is TGTGCCAGCAGGGCTAGCGGGAGTAGGACAGATACGCAGTATTTT. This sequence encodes CASRASGSRTDTQYF.

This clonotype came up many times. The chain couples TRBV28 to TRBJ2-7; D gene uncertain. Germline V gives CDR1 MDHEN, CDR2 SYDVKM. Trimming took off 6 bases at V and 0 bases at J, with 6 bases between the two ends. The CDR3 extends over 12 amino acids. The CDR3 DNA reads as TGTGCCAGCAGGAGGAGCTCCTACGAGCAGTACTTC. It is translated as CASRRSSYEQYF.